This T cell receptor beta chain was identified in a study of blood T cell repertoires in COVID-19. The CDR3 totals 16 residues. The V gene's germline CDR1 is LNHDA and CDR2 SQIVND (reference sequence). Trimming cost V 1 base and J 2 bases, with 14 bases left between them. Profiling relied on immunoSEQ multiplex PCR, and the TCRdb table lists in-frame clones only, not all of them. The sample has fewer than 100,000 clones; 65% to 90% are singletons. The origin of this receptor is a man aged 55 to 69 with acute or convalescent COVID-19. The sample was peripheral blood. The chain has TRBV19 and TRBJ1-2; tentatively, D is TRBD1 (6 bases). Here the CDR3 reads CASSIAWQGLNYGYTF. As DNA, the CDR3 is TGTGCCAGTAGTATAGCTTGGCAGGGGTTGAACTATGGCTACACCTTC.